These 11 T cell receptor beta chains share one sample of origin, sequenced in a study of breast tumors, draining lymph nodes, adjacent tissues. Samples came from axillary lymph nodes draining the breast cancer. TCRdb processed the multiplex PCR reads anew with MiXCR; each CDR3 protein has one entry. The sample records some 170,000 distinct CDR3 sequences, about 34% being singletons. Sequenced: axillary lymph node tissue. These TCRs come from a female donor with breast cancer. Some clones in this sample may be carry-over from other donors' samples.

This clonotype qualifies as medium-sized. This sequence joins TRBV25-1 and TRBJ1-4; 9 bases are a match to TRBD1. Germline V CDR1 and CDR2: MGHDK, SYGVNS. CDR3 length: 16 amino acids. The J segment lost 6 bases and the V segment lost 6 bases, leaving 11 bases of the junction unmatched. For the CDR3, the DNA is TGTGCCAGCAGCCTCGGATGGACAGGGGAGGATGAAAAACTGTTTTTT. It specifies CASSLGWTGEDEKLFF.

This clonotype was observed at least ten times. The chain recombines TRBV30 with TRBJ1-2, with a weak D call TRBD1 (6 bases). The CDR3 runs to 13 residues. Germline CDR1 reads GTSNPN; CDR2 reads SVGIG (reference sequence). Trimming cost V 3 bases and J 5 bases, with 13 bases left between them. The CDR3 DNA reads as TGTGCCTGGAGCCCACAGGGTTTGTATGGCTACACCTTC. This gives the protein CAWSPQGLYGYTF.

This clonotype has a count of ten or more. The J gene is TRBJ2-7, the V gene TRBV7-9; D tentatively reads TRBD1 or TRBD2 (5 bases each). This CDR3 comprises 15 residues. V was clipped by 3 bases and J by 5 bases, with 17 bases between them. The germline V gene has CDR1 SEHNR and CDR2 FQNEAQ (reference sequence). The DNA for the CDR3 is TGTGCCAGCAGCTTCCCCGGGACCGGGGAACACGAGCAGTACTTC. Translation gives CASSFPGTGEHEQYF.

The chain is built from TRBV19 and TRBJ1-2; D might be TRBD1 (5 bases). Germline CDR1 reads LNHDA; CDR2 reads SQIVND (reference sequence). The CDR3 runs to 11 residues. The CDR3 protein is CARPTGYGYTF. The DNA for the CDR3 is TGTGCTAGACCTACAGGCTATGGCTACACCTTC.

In regard to this clonotype: Because it lacks the conserved phenylalanine or tryptophan at the end, this CDR3 is likely a read error. The limits of the CDR3 on the DNA are not certain, so only TCRdb's listed CDR3 is given. The CDR3 loop is CTTSSSSSSTS. The chain combines TRBV15 with TRBJ2-7. The CDR3 sequence runs 11 residues, both termini included. From germline, CDR1 is LNHNV and CDR2 YYDKDF (reference sequence).

This clonotype was seen repeatedly, ten times or more. The rearrangement joins TRBV20-1 to TRBJ2-5; 9 nucleotides agree with TRBD2. From germline, CDR1 is DFQATT and CDR2 SNEGSKA (reference sequence). V shed 0 bases and J 7 bases; nucleotides not matched to a gene: 6. The CDR3 loop spans 14 amino acids. Written as DNA, the CDR3 is TGCAGTGCTAGAGATCCTAGCGGGAAGGGGACCCAGTACTTC. Its protein is CSARDPSGKGTQYF.

This clonotype was recorded at least ten times. The chain links TRBV10-3 to TRBJ2-5; 9 positions match TRBD2. J was trimmed by 2 bases and V by 10 bases; bases with no gene match: 8. The germline V gene has CDR1 ENHRY and CDR2 SYGVKD. This CDR3 has 14 residues. The CDR3 loop reads CATRQTSGQETQYF. The CDR3, as DNA: TGTGCCACACGCCAGACTAGCGGACAAGAGACCCAGTACTTC.

This clonotype came up once. As DNA, the CDR3 is TGCAGTGCTAGGCGGCAGGGGGCGGGAGAGACCCAGTACTTC. Translated, it gives CSARRQGAGETQYF. This chain uses TRBV20-1 with TRBJ2-5; 8 positions agree with TRBD1. Trimming cost V 3 bases and J 4 bases; bases outside gene matches: 7. The germline CDR1 and CDR2 sequences are DFQATT and SNEGSKA (reference sequence). This CDR3 has 14 residues.

The sample holds many counts of this clonotype. The rearrangement links TRBV15 to TRBJ1-2; the D is unclear. This CDR3 spans 14 amino acids. Germline V gene lookup returns CDR1 LNHNV and CDR2 YYDKDF (reference sequence). V lost 5 bases and J 7 bases, leaving 17 bases between the germline ends. CDR3 region: CATSGSDYSSGYTF. CDR3 nucleotides: TGTGCCACCAGCGGATCGGACTACAGTTCTGGCTACACCTTC.

There are many counts of this clonotype. The chain combines TRBV7-9 with TRBJ2-1; possibly TRBD2 for D (5 bases). The CDR3 sequence is 12 residues long. Per germline, CDR1 SEHNR and CDR2 FQNEAQ (reference sequence). Deletions cut 1 base from V and 8 bases from J, with 6 bases between. The CDR3: CASSLVGDEQFF. CDR3 DNA: TGTGCCAGCAGCTTAGTCGGGGATGAGCAGTTCTTC.

This clonotype was observed a few times. V usage is TRBV27 and J usage is TRBJ2-3; possibly TRBD2 for D (5 bases). The V gene lost 2 bases and the J gene lost 2 bases, with 17 bases spanning the gap. The germline gives CDR1 MNHEY, CDR2 SMNVEV (reference sequence). This CDR3 is 17 amino acids long. CDR3 region: CASSLNPRPADTDTQYF. In nucleotides, the CDR3 is TGTGCCAGCAGTTTAAACCCCCGGCCAGCGGACACAGATACGCAGTATTTT.